The next 17 T cell receptor beta chains were all read from a single sample in a study of cytomegalovirus exposure and HLA in healthy donors. In the PCR, 60 Vbeta and 13 Jbeta primers were used. Profiled with immunoSEQ multiplex PCR; TCRdb holds only in-frame clones, not every one. The table has 150,000 to 200,000 clones, over 70% seen once. The sequenced material came from PBMCs. These receptor sequences come from a boy aged 2 to 10 in good health and CMV-seronegative.

This clone has a handful of counts. The J gene is TRBJ2-3, the V gene TRBV5-4; 10 nucleotides line up with TRBD2. Germline V gene data show CDR1 as SGHNT and CDR2 as YYREEE (reference sequence). Trimming cost V 2 bases and J 4 bases; bases outside gene matches: 7. The CDR3 extends over 16 amino acids. CDR3 nucleotides: TGTGCCAGCAGCTTCATGCTAGCGGGGGCCTCAGATACGCAGTATTTT. Its protein product is CASSFMLAGASDTQYF.

The chain is built from TRBV6-5 and TRBJ2-3, with 7 positions matching TRBD1. The CDR3 covers 16 residues. Germline V CDR1 and CDR2: MNHEY, SVGAGI. V gave up 4 bases and J gave up 2 bases; unmatched junction bases: 9. The CDR3 nucleotides read TGTGCCAGCAGTTCCCGACAGGGCCCGGCCACAGATACGCAGTATTTT. It codes for CASSSRQGPATDTQYF.

CDR3 DNA: TGTGCCACTTATCCCTCGGACAGGGGAGTTACCATGAACACTGAAGCTTTCTTT. This translates into CATYPSDRGVTMNTEAFF. The rearrangement joins TRBV19 to TRBJ1-1; 9 bases line up with TRBD1. V gave up 10 bases and J gave up 0 bases; unmatched junction bases: 18. CDR3 length equals 18 residues. Germline V lookup: CDR1 LNHDA, CDR2 SQIVND (reference sequence).

This chain joins TRBV5-6 and TRBJ2-5; 8 positions agree with TRBD1. The J call may be in error: the DNA end matches TRBJ2-7 better. Germline V gene data show CDR1 as SGHDT and CDR2 as YYEEEE. The CDR3 contains 13 residues. The CDR3 bases are TGTGCCAGCAGCTGGACAGGGTTCTACGAGCAGTACTTC. Translated, it gives CASSWTGFYEQYF.

As DNA, the CDR3 is TGTGCCAGCAGACCACGGGACAGGGGGAATTCACCCCTCCACTTT. Translating gives CASRPRDRGNSPLHF. The V gene is TRBV28, the J gene TRBJ1-6; 11 bases align to TRBD1. Germline-derived CDR1 and CDR2 are MDHEN and SYDVKM. Trimming took 6 bases from V and 7 from J; bases not matched to a gene: 5. The CDR3 is made up of 15 amino acids.

The chain uses TRBV30 and TRBJ1-6, with 7 bases matching TRBD1. The CDR3 sequence is 15 residues long. CDR1 is GTSNPN and CDR2 is SVGIG in the germline V gene (reference sequence). The junction had 4 bases not matched to a gene; V was cut back by 1 base and J by 4 bases. CDR3 in amino acids: CAWSAGQRYNSPLHF. In nucleotides, the CDR3 is TGTGCCTGGAGTGCGGGACAGAGATATAATTCACCCCTCCACTTT.

This clone has just a few counts. This chain links TRBV2 with TRBJ2-3; a possible D gene is TRBD2 (6 bases). V shed 6 bases and J shed 5 bases, with 9 bases lying between them. CDR1 and CDR2 (germline): SNHLY, FYNNEI. This CDR3 contains 12 residues. This CDR3 reads CASRAGGDTQYF. The CDR3 DNA reads TGTGCCAGCAGAGCCGGGGGAGATACGCAGTATTTT. Full variable domain (rest looked up from reference TRBV2 and TRBJ2-3): EPEVTQTPSHQVTQMGQEVILRCVPISNHLYFYWYRQILGQKVEFLVSFYNNEISEKSEIFDDQFSVERPDGSNFTLKIRSTKLEDSAMYFCASRAGGDTQYFGPGTRLTVL.

J is TRBJ2-5 and V is TRBV5-4; TRBD1 aligns across 8 bases. Germline CDR1 is SGHNT and CDR2 is YYREEE (reference sequence). This CDR3 comprises 13 residues. V was clipped by 2 bases and J by 9 bases; unmatched bases: 6. The CDR3 loop reads CASSFYRGEAQYF. CDR3 DNA sequence: TGTGCCAGCAGCTTCTACAGGGGGGAGGCCCAGTACTTC.

Here the CDR3 reads CASSRHRGSYNEQFF. The CDR3 DNA sequence: TGTGCCAGCAGCCGTCACAGGGGCTCCTACAATGAGCAGTTCTTC. The V gene is TRBV6-5, the J gene TRBJ2-1; 7 positions match TRBD1. V was pared by 6 bases and J by 0 bases, with 5 bases of the junction left unmatched. This CDR3 contains 15 residues. Per germline, CDR1 MNHEY and CDR2 SVGAGI.

The chain carries TRBV18 and TRBJ1-2, with TRBD1 matching over 11 bases. CDR1 is KGHSH, CDR2 LQKENI, per germline. This CDR3 spans 16 amino acids. J was trimmed by 4 bases and V by 3 bases; bases with no gene match: 7. The CDR3, as DNA: TGTGCCAGCTCACCTTCCGGGACAGGGGGGCTCTATGGCTACACCTTC. It is translated as CASSPSGTGGLYGYTF. Full variable domain (outside the CDR3, taken from reference TRBV18 and TRBJ1-2): NAGVMQNPRHLVRRRGQEARLRCSPMKGHSHVYWYRQLPEEGLKFMVYLQKENIIDESGMPKERFSAEFPKEGPSILRIQQVVRGDSAAYFCASSPSGTGGLYGYTFGSGTRLTVV.

The V call is TRBV5-6, the J call TRBJ2-1; 10 bases fit TRBD2. The CDR3 spans 16 residues. After removal of 4 bases from V and 0 bases from J, the junction contained 4 bases not matched to a gene. The V gene's germline CDR1 is SGHDT and CDR2 YYEEEE. CDR3 in DNA: TGTGCCAGCAGCGTAGCGGGGGGAAGCTCCTACAATGAGCAGTTCTTC. Residues: CASSVAGGSSYNEQFF.

This clone was counted once. This chain joins TRBV30 and TRBJ2-7; 7 nucleotides match TRBD1. Germline V gives CDR1 GTSNPN, CDR2 SVGIG (reference sequence). This CDR3 has 14 residues. Germline trimming cut 0 bases from V and 6 bases from J; bases unmatched to any gene: 8. The CDR3 is CAWSVGGQSLEQYV. The CDR3 bases are TGTGCCTGGAGTGTAGGGGGACAGTCGCTCGAGCAGTACGTC.

This clone was counted between two and nine times. The chain is built from TRBV7-6 and TRBJ2-7, with 7 bases fitting TRBD1. J gave up 0 bases and V 1 base, and 0 bases lay outside the gene matches. The CDR3 runs 14 residues. The germline V gene has CDR1 SGHVS and CDR2 FNYEAQ. CDR3 loop: CASSLGDSSYEQYF. The DNA of the CDR3 is TGTGCCAGCAGCTTAGGGGACAGCTCCTACGAGCAGTACTTC.

The chain has TRBV6-4 and TRBJ2-1, with 10 bases aligning to TRBD2. Germline-derived CDR1 and CDR2 are MRHNA and SNTAGT. Trimming at V came to 4 bases and at J to 6 bases, leaving 6 bases not matched to a gene. The CDR3 is made up of 15 amino acids. The CDR3 sequence: CASSGTSGGANEQFF. CDR3 in DNA: TGTGCCAGCAGTGGGACTAGCGGAGGGGCCAATGAGCAGTTCTTC.

The chain uses TRBV5-6 and TRBJ2-2; D is ambiguous. The V gene lost 2 bases and the J gene lost 5 bases, with 10 bases spanning the gap. Germline CDR1 reads SGHDT; CDR2 reads YYEEEE. The CDR3 runs to 14 residues. The CDR3 nucleotides read TGTGCCAGCAGCTTTGTGACTCCTACCGGGGAGCTGTTTTTT. It specifies CASSFVTPTGELFF.

The rearrangement links TRBV20-1 to TRBJ2-3; D remains unclear. Trimming left V 5 bases short and J 6 bases short, with 9 bases between. The CDR3 is 11 amino acids. The germline gives CDR1 DFQATT, CDR2 SNEGSKA (reference sequence). The CDR3 reads CSALSRDTQYF. The DNA for the CDR3 is TGCAGTGCTCTGTCGCGCGATACGCAGTATTTT.

The chain is built from TRBV2 and TRBJ1-2; tentatively, D is TRBD1 (6 bases). The germline V and J ends were trimmed by 5 bases and 5 bases, with 12 bases remaining between them. CDR1 SNHLY and CDR2 FYNNEI come from the germline V gene. The CDR3 loop spans 13 amino acids. The CDR3 region is CASSTRGGYGYTF. The CDR3 DNA sequence: TGTGCCAGCAGTACGAGGGGGGGTTATGGCTACACCTTC.